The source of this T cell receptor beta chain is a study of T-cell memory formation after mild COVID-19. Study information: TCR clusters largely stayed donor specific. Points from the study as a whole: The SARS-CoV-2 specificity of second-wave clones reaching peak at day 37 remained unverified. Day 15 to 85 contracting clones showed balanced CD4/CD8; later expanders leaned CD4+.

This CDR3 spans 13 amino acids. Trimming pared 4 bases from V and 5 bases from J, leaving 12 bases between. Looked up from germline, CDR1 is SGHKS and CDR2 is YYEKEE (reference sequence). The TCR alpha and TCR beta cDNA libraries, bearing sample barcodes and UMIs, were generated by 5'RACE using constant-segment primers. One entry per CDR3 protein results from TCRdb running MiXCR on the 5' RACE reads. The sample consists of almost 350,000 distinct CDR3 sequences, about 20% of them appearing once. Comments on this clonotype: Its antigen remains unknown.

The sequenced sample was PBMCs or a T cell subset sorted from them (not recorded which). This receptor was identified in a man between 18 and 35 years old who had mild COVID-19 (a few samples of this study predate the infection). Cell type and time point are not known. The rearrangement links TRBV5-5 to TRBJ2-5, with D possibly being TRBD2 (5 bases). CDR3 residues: CASSVSRRETQYF. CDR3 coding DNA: TGTGCCAGCAGCGTGAGTCGGAGGGAGACCCAGTACTTC.